In this sample, the clone carrying this T cell receptor (beta chain) turned up a few times. Its target is unknown. From the 5' RACE reads, TCRdb called clonotypes with MiXCR, one entry per CDR3 protein. The sample lists about 300,000 distinct CDR3 sequences, around 4.1% occurring once. The CDR3 runs 12 residues. Germline CDR1 reads SGHTA; CDR2 reads FQGNSA. V gave up 5 bases and J gave up 5 bases, with 9 bases separating them. This sample is drawn from a study of T cells after yellow fever vaccination. The overall study: Some fractions had low cell numbers, and these were prepared with SMART-Seq v4 Ultra Low Input.

General study results and limits: Abundant bulk-derived clonotypes could contaminate FACS-sorted repertoires. Reappearance after the booster was observed for most primary-vaccination clones (96% CD4, less than 90% CD8).

The sequenced sample was PBMCs, obtained 5 days after the yellow fever booster vaccination. This chain connects TRBV7-2 to TRBJ1-1; no firm D call. The clonotype was recovered from a man younger than 35 who received the YFV17D yellow fever vaccine. CDR3 residues: CASSDMGTEAFF. The CDR3 region has the DNA TGTGCCAGCAGCGATATGGGGACTGAAGCTTTCTTT.